Sequencing of this TCR beta chain was carried out in a study of OX40 agonist ivuxolimab in advanced cancers. Turning to the study itself: An agonistic human IgG2 monoclonal antibody against OX40 (CD134) was given.

Exclusion of a patient followed from autoimmune disease history or systemic immunosuppression. Produced via immunoSEQ multiplex PCR; TCRdb's table is partial and in-frame only. The sample lists approximately 32,000 clones, approximately 89% occurring once. Germline V gene lookup returns CDR1 SGHRS and CDR2 YFSETQ. The CDR3 is made up of 18 amino acids. V dropped 3 bases and J dropped 5; count of bases not matched to a gene: 15. The sample here was CD4+ or CD8+ T cells sorted from blood, taken in a trial of the OX40 agonist ivuxolimab. The rearrangement joins TRBV5-1 to TRBJ2-2; 8 bases fit TRBD2. This clonotype was obtained from an adult with an advanced solid tumor such as melanoma, head and neck, liver or kidney cancer. CDR3 loop: CASSYSLASGLGTGELFF. CDR3 bases: TGCGCCAGCAGCTACTCCCTAGCTAGCGGGCTGGGGACCGGGGAGCTGTTTTTT.